This T cell receptor beta chain was found in a study of OX40 agonist ivuxolimab in advanced cancers. This clone was recorded only once. Sequencing used immunoSEQ multiplex PCR; TCRdb keeps in-frame clones, though not all of them. The sample lists 30,000 to 35,000 clones; 80% to 85% were seen once. With 1 base removed from V and 2 bases from J, the gap between germline ends came to 11 bases. CDR1 LGHNA and CDR2 YNFKEQ come from the germline V gene. The CDR3 is 15 residues long. The sequences come from CD4+ or CD8+ T cells sorted from blood, collected in a trial of the OX40 agonist ivuxolimab. The genes are TRBV4-2 and TRBJ1-1; unclear D gene. The receptor was isolated from an adult with an advanced solid tumor such as melanoma, head and neck, liver or kidney cancer. The CDR3 reads CASSQAGVGNTEAFF. The CDR3, as DNA: TGTGCCAGCAGCCAAGCCGGCGTAGGTAACACTGAAGCTTTCTTT.